The clone carrying this TCR beta chain was picked up a small number of times. For the second PCR, which ran for roughly 7 to 11 cycles, a sample-barcoded 5' primer and a J-beta primer mix were used. Every sample gave at least 3 million paired-end reads containing CDR3. From the 5' RACE reads, TCRdb called clonotypes with MiXCR, one entry per CDR3 protein. The sample has about 1.5 million distinct CDR3 sequences; roughly 43% are singletons. This sample was included in a study of blood T cells in healthy people across ages. J gave up 3 bases and V 1 base, and 8 bases lay outside the gene matches. In germline, CDR1 is SGHAT, CDR2 FQNNGV. The CDR3 length is 17 residues. The donors, aged about 6 to 95, were healthy Caucasians from Russia.

V is TRBV11-2 and J is TRBJ2-3, with 9 bases lining up with TRBD2. The source is a woman aged 18-29 years in good health. The sequencing input was blood. CDR3 residues: CASSLAPTSGKTDTQYF. DNA for the CDR3: TGTGCCAGCAGCTTAGCCCCGACTAGCGGCAAGACAGATACGCAGTATTTT.